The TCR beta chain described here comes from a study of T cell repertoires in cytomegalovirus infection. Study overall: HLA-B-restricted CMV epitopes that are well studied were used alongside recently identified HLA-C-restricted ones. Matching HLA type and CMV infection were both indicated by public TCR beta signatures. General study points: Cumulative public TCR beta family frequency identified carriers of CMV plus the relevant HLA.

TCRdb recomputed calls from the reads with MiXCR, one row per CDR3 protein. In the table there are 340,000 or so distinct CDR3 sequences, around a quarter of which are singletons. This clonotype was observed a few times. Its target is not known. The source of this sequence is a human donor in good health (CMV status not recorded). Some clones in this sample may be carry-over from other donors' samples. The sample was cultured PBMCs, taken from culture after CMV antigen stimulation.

Here the CDR3 DNA reads TGTGCCAGCAGCTTAGAACGTTTCTCCTACGAGCAGTACTTC. Translating gives CASSLERFSYEQYF. This chain uses TRBV7-8 with TRBJ2-7; D ambiguous. The CDR3 runs 14 residues. Germline CDR1 reads SGHVS; CDR2 reads FQNEAQ. Deletions cut 1 base from V and 0 bases from J, with 7 bases between.